This T cell receptor (beta chain) was found in a study of T cell changes during pregnancy in multiple sclerosis. The CDR3 runs to 20 residues. V shed 5 bases and J 0 bases; nucleotides not matched to a gene: 17. From germline, CDR1 is LNHDA and CDR2 SQIVND (reference sequence). Method: immunoSEQ multiplex PCR; TCRdb's copy keeps in-frame clones and lacks some. This table holds 23,000 or so clones, around 86% found once. The sequenced sample was CD8+ T cells from peripheral blood mononuclear cells, obtained in the first trimester of pregnancy. V is TRBV19 and J is TRBJ2-7; 12 nucleotides match TRBD2. This receptor was identified in a female donor in good health, enrolled as a control in a pregnancy study. CDR3 in amino acids: CASSATWTSGASVSSYEQYF. CDR3 coding DNA: TGTGCCAGTAGTGCGACCTGGACTAGCGGGGCCTCCGTCAGCTCCTACGAGCAGTACTTC.